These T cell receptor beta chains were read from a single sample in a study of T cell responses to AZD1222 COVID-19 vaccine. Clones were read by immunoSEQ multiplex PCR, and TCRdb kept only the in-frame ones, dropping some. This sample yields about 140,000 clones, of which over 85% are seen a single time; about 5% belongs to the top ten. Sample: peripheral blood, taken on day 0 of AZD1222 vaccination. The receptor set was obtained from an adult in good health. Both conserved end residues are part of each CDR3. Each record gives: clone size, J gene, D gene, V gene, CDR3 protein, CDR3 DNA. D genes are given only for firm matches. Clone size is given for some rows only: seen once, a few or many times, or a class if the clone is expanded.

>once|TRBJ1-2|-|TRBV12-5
CASALRAVYGYTF
TGTGCTAGTGCCCTAAGAGCAGTCTATGGCTACACCTTC
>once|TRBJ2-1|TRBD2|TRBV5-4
CASSWGTGTRRNEQFF
TGTGCCAGCAGCTGGGGCACCGGGACTAGAAGGAATGAGCAGTTCTTC
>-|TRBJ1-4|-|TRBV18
CASSPDRATNEKLFF
TGTGCCAGCTCACCCGACAGAGCAACTAATGAAAAACTGTTTTTT
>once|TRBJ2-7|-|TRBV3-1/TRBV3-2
CASSQSGPEQYF
TGTGCCAGCAGCCAGTCCGGACCAGAGCAGTACTTC
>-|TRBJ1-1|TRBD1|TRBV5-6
CASSPGTGGVRGEAFF
TGTGCCAGCAGCCCTGGGACAGGGGGAGTCAGGGGTGAAGCTTTCTTT
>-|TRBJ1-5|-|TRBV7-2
CASSFLAGQNQPQHF
TGTGCCAGCAGCTTCCTAGCTGGACAGAATCAGCCCCAGCATTTT
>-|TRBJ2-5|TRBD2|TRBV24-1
CATSDPTGLGNQETQYF
TGTGCCACCAGTGATCCCACGGGACTAGGCAACCAAGAGACCCAGTACTTC
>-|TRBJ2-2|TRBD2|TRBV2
CASSEGLAGVGELFF
TGTGCCAGCAGTGAAGGACTAGCGGGGGTCGGGGAGCTGTTTTTT
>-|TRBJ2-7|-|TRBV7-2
CASSHGTYSSYEQYF
TGTGCCAGCAGCCACGGGACTTATAGCTCCTACGAGCAGTACTTC
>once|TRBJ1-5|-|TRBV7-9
CASSLDGNSNQPQHF
TGTGCCAGCAGCTTAGATGGAAATAGCAATCAGCCCCAGCATTTT
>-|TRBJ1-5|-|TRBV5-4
CASSLYGINQPQHF
TGTGCCAGCAGCTTGTACGGAATCAATCAGCCCCAGCATTTT
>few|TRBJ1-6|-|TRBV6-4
CASSDEGDGNSPLHF
TGTGCCAGCAGTGACGAGGGGGATGGTAATTCACCCCTCCACTTT
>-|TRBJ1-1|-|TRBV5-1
CASSFGSTEAFF
TGCGCCAGCAGCTTTGGGTCGACTGAAGCTTTCTTT
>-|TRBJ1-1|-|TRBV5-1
CASSFTGNTEAFF
TGCGCCAGCAGCTTCACGGGGAACACTGAAGCTTTCTTT
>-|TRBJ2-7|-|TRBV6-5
CASSTAVLLYEQYF
TGTGCCAGCTCCACGGCCGTTCTACTCTACGAGCAGTACTTC
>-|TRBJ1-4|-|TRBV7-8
CASSLAGTGRNEKLFF
TGTGCCAGCAGCTTAGCGGGAACAGGTCGGAATGAAAAACTGTTTTTT
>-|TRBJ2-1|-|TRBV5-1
CASSLEGRGLSGNEQFF
TGCGCCAGCAGCTTGGAAGGTCGGGGGCTCTCAGGTAATGAGCAGTTCTTC
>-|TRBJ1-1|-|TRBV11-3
CASSLGGGGEAFF
TGTGCCAGCAGCTTAGGGGGAGGGGGTGAAGCTTTCTTT
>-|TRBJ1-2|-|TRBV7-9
CASSSPGGILYGYTF
TGTGCCAGCAGCTCACCGGGCGGGATTCTCTATGGCTACACCTTC
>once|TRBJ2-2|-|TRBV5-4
CASSLEGPTGELFF
TGTGCCAGCAGCTTGGAAGGTCCGACCGGGGAGCTGTTTTTT
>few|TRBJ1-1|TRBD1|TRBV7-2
CASSLTWDSPEAFF
TGTGCCAGCAGCTTAACCTGGGACAGCCCAGAAGCTTTCTTT
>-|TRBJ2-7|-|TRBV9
CASSAWDTSYEQYF
TGTGCCAGCAGCGCATGGGACACCTCCTACGAGCAGTACTTC
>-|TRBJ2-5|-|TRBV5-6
CASSSPGRQLETQYF
TGTGCCAGCAGCTCTCCCGGGAGACAACTCGAGACCCAGTACTTC
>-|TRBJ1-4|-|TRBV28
CAGGGLGEKLFF
TGTGCCGGGGGGGGTTTGGGTGAAAAACTGTTTTTT
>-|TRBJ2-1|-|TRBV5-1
CASSGTGFHEQFF
TGCGCCAGCAGCGGAACAGGGTTCCATGAGCAGTTCTTC
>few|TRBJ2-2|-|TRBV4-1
CASSPRTILTGELFF
TGCGCCAGCAGCCCTCGGACTATTCTCACCGGGGAGCTGTTTTTT
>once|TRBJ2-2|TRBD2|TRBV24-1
CATSDTTGGLDTGELFF
TGTGCCACCAGTGATACCACGGGGGGGCTGGATACCGGGGAGCTGTTTTTT
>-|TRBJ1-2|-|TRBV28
CASMVLGVNYGYTF
TGTGCCAGCATGGTGCTGGGGGTTAACTATGGCTACACCTTC
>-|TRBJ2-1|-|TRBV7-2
CASSLTGGDLYNEQFF
TGTGCCAGCAGCTTAACGGGGGGCGATCTTTACAATGAGCAGTTCTTC
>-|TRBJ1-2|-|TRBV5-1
CASRLDTFSNYGYTF
TGCGCCAGCAGATTGGACACATTCTCTAACTATGGCTACACCTTC
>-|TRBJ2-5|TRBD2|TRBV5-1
CASSDPAGDRETQYF
TGCGCCAGCAGCGATCCCGCGGGAGACCGGGAGACCCAGTACTTC
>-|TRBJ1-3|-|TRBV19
CASSDETGNTIYF
TGTGCCAGTAGTGACGAGACTGGAAACACCATATATTTT
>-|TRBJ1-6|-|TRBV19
CASSEAGYSPLHF
TGTGCCAGTTCTGAGGCAGGGTATTCACCCCTCCACTTT
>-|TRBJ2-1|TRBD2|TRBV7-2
CASTGSSGGYNEQFF
TGTGCCAGCACCGGTTCTAGCGGGGGCTACAATGAGCAGTTCTTC
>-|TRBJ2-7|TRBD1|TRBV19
CASSMADRGLRYF
TGTGCCAGTAGTATGGCGGACAGGGGCCTGCGATACTTC
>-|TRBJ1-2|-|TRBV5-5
CASSSSKDMGYGYTF
TGTGCCAGCAGCTCCTCAAAGGACATGGGGTATGGCTACACCTTC
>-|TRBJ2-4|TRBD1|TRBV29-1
CSVLGGQGAYIQYF
TGCAGCGTTCTGGGTGGACAGGGGGCATACATTCAGTACTTC
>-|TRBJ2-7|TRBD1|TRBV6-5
CASSYSGQGFDEQYF
TGTGCCAGCAGTTACTCGGGACAGGGATTCGACGAGCAGTACTTC
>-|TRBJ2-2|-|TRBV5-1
CASSLALDTGELFF
TGCGCCAGCAGCTTGGCGCTTGACACCGGGGAGCTGTTTTTT
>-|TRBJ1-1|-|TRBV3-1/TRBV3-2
CASSPVGVMNTEAFF
TGTGCCAGCAGCCCCGTCGGAGTTATGAACACTGAAGCTTTCTTT
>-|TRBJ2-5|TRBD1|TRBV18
CASSPSLFGGQQETQYF
TGTGCCAGCTCACCATCCCTTTTTGGGGGACAGCAAGAGACCCAGTACTTC
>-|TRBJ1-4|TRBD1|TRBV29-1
CSVKQGAREKLFF
TGCAGCGTGAAACAGGGGGCGCGTGAAAAACTGTTTTTT
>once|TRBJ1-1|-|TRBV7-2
CASSLEGRIGTEAFF
TGTGCCAGCAGCTTAGAGGGCAGAATAGGGACTGAAGCTTTCTTT
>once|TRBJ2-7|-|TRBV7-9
CASSLDRSSYEQYF
TGTGCCAGCAGCTTAGACAGGAGCTCCTACGAGCAGTACTTC
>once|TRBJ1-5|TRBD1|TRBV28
CASSLFGGTGNQPQHF
TGTGCCAGCAGTTTGTTCGGGGGGACAGGCAATCAGCCCCAGCATTTT
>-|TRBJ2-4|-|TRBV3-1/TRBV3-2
CASSKRQEGNIQYF
TGTGCCAGCAGCAAGAGACAGGAAGGGAACATTCAGTACTTC
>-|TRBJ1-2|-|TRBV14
CASSQQRGNYGYTF
TGTGCCAGCAGCCAACAAAGGGGGAACTATGGCTACACCTTC
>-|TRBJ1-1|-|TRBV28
CASSGWNTEAFF
TGTGCCAGCAGTGGGTGGAACACTGAAGCTTTCTTT
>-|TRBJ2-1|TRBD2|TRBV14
CASSQGGGVAGVLLFF
TGTGCCAGCAGCCAAGGGGGTGGAGTAGCGGGAGTTCTGCTGTTCTTC
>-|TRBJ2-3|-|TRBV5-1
CASSLVARGIADTQYF
TGCGCCAGCAGCTTGGTTGCCCGGGGTATCGCAGATACGCAGTATTTT
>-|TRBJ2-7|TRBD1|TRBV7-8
CASSLDRGSYEQYF
TGTGCCAGCAGCTTAGACAGGGGAAGCTACGAGCAGTACTTC
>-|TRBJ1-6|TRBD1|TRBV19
CASSIVTGALPPLHF
TGTGCCAGTAGTATCGTAACAGGGGCTCTACCACCCCTCCACTTT
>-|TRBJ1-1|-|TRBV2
CASMTRGNTEAFF
TGTGCCAGCATGACCCGGGGGAACACTGAAGCTTTCTTT
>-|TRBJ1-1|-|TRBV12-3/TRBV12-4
CASGRQSTEAFF
TGTGCCAGCGGGCGACAGTCTACTGAAGCTTTCTTT